This T cell receptor beta chain was recovered during a study of blood T cells in healthy people across ages. The length of the CDR3 is 15 residues. The ends were cut back, 2 bases at V and 1 base at J, with 11 bases in the middle. Germline CDR1 is MNHEY and CDR2 is SVGEGT. Through a sample-barcoded 5' primer and a J-beta primer mix, a second PCR was run for about 6 to 11 cycles. TCRdb reprocessed the 5' RACE reads via MiXCR and lists one record per CDR3 protein. The sample consists of 1,800,000 or so distinct CDR3 sequences, approximately 40% of them appearing once. Sequenced sample: blood. The rearrangement joins TRBV6-2 or TRBV6-3 to TRBJ2-5; TRBD2 is a possible D gene (5 bases). The clonotype originates from a human donor in good health. The CDR3 loop is CASSYDLGSQETQYF. The CDR3, as DNA: TGTGCCAGCAGTTACGATTTGGGGAGCCAAGAGACCCAGTACTTC.